The 8 T cell receptor beta chains below all came from one sample that was sequenced in a study of CD8 T cells in ankylosing spondylitis. Study outcomes and limitations: Apparently characteristic of ankylosing spondylitis blood was a TCR beta motif (eight highly homologous variants).

TCRdb reprocessed the 5' RACE reads via MiXCR and lists one record per CDR3 protein. The repertoire holds some 840,000 distinct CDR3 sequences, with approximately 10% as singletons. Their recognized antigens are unknown. The specimen sequenced was blood, either unsorted or a sorted T cell fraction (not recorded which). The receptor set was obtained from a male donor with ankylosing spondylitis.

The V gene is TRBV5-1, the J gene TRBJ2-7, with TRBD2 matching over 10 bases. This CDR3 is built from 14 residues. The J segment lost 4 bases and the V segment lost 4 bases, leaving 5 bases of the junction unmatched. The germline gives CDR1 SGHRS, CDR2 YFSETQ. CDR3 sequence (DNA): TGCGCCAGCAGCCGCAGCGGGGGGGATTACGAGCAGTACTTC. Encoded protein: CASSRSGGDYEQYF. Complete variable domain (other parts from reference TRBV5-1 and TRBJ2-7): KAGVTQTPRYLIKTRGQQVTLSCSPISGHRSVSWYQQTPGQGLQFLFEYFSETQRNKGNFPGRFSGRQFSNSRSEMNVSTLELGDSALYLCASSRSGGDYEQYFGPGTRLTVT.

This clonotype was picked up a small number of times. The rearrangement links TRBV28 to TRBJ2-6; possible D gene TRBD2, 7 bases. Germline CDR1 MDHEN, CDR2 SYDVKM. V lost 2 bases to trimming and J lost 0 bases, with 14 bases between them. This CDR3 contains 18 residues. This CDR3 reads CASSLRRGRGSGANVLTF. CDR3 DNA sequence: TGTGCCAGCAGTTTACGGAGGGGGAGGGGCTCTGGGGCCAACGTCCTGACTTTC. Based on the CDR3 plus reference TRBV28 and TRBJ2-6, the full variable domain is DVKVTQSSRYLVKRTGEKVFLECVQDMDHENMFWYRQDPGLGLRLIYFSYDVKMKEKGDIPEGYSVSREKKERFSLILESASTNQTSMYLCASSLRRGRGSGANVLTFGAGSRLTVL.

This clonotype was observed at least ten times. The gene calls are TRBV20-1 and TRBJ1-3, with 7 positions matching TRBD1. This CDR3 contains 15 residues. Germline CDR1 and CDR2: DFQATT and SNEGSKA (reference sequence). The V gene end was trimmed by 3 bases and the J gene end by 4 bases; junction bases not matched to a gene: 9. The CDR3 coding sequence is TGCAGTGCTAGCCCCACGACAGGGACGGGAAACACCATATATTTT. Encoded protein: CSASPTTGTGNTIYF.

This clonotype was observed a few times. The chain uses TRBV29-1 and TRBJ1-1; D is ambiguous. This CDR3 comprises 13 residues. CDR1 is SQVTM and CDR2 is ANQGSEA in the germline V gene. V dropped 8 bases and J dropped 0 bases, with 13 bases sitting between them. CDR3 protein: CSPGGILNTEAFF. CDR3 nucleotides: TGCAGCCCGGGAGGGATTCTGAACACTGAAGCTTTCTTT.

A few counts support this clonotype. The chain employs TRBV20-1 and TRBJ2-7, with a weak D call TRBD2 (6 bases). This CDR3 has 15 residues. V shed 3 bases and J shed 4 bases, with 19 bases lying between them. From germline, CDR1 is DFQATT and CDR2 SNEGSKA (reference sequence). Here the CDR3 reads CSASPLTSDPYEQYF. Here the CDR3 DNA reads TGCAGTGCTAGCCCCTTGACTAGTGATCCTTACGAGCAGTACTTC.

The V call is TRBV5-1, the J call TRBJ1-4, with no clear D. V was clipped by 0 bases and J by 8 bases, with 8 bases between them. CDR1 and CDR2 (germline): SGHRS, YFSETQ. This CDR3 has 13 amino acids. CDR3 sequence reads: CASSLETREKLFF. The CDR3 nucleotides read TGCGCCAGCAGCTTGGAGACGAGGGAAAAACTGTTTTTT.

This clonotype was observed a few times. This chain connects TRBV18 to TRBJ1-2; 9 bases are shared with TRBD1. CDR3 length equals 15 residues. V shed 5 bases, J shed 4 bases, and the junction held 8 bases outside the gene matches. CDR1 KGHSH and CDR2 LQKENI come from the germline V gene. The CDR3 loop is CASSADRGDTYGYTF. CDR3 bases: TGTGCCAGCTCAGCAGACAGGGGGGATACCTATGGCTACACCTTC.

This clonotype was observed a few times. V usage is TRBV6-5 and J usage is TRBJ1-2, with D possibly matching TRBD1 (6 bases). The CDR3 runs 15 residues. Germline V gene lookup returns CDR1 MNHEY and CDR2 SVGAGI. Deletions cut 3 bases from V and 4 bases from J, with 15 bases between. The CDR3 is CASSYGDTGGYGYTF. The CDR3 DNA sequence: TGTGCCAGCAGTTATGGGGACACTGGTGGCTATGGCTACACCTTC.